The rows below give T cell receptor beta chains drawn from one sample of a study of cytomegalovirus exposure and HLA in healthy donors. The repertoire was sequenced with immunoSEQ multiplex PCR; TCRdb's copy has only in-frame clones and lacks some. The sample gives 170,000 or so clones, roughly four fifths of which show up once; 0.5% is in the top ten. Sequencing was carried out using PBMCs. The source is a woman aged 50 to 65 in good health and CMV-seronegative. Both conserved end residues are part of each CDR3. D genes are given only for firm matches. Rows give clone size only sometimes, using once, few, many, or a class for an expanded clone.

-,TRBV27,TRBJ2-3,TRBD1,TGTGCCAGCAGATACAGGGGGCGCGGGCTTTTTCTATCTGGGGTCACAGATACGCAGTATTTT,CASRYRGRGLFLSGVTDTQYF
-,TRBV7-2,TRBJ2-3,-,TGTGCCAGCAGCTTTGAGGTGGATACGCAGTATTTT,CASSFEVDTQYF
-,TRBV29-1,TRBJ2-1,-,TGCAGCGTAGTCGGCGGGGATTACAATGAGCAGTTCTTC,CSVVGGDYNEQFF
-,TRBV9,TRBJ2-3,TRBD2,TGTGCCAGCAGCGAGGGCCTCGGACTAGCGGGAGGATCAGATACGCAGTATTTT,CASSEGLGLAGGSDTQYF
few,TRBV30,TRBJ2-7,-,TGTGCCTGGAGTGTCACACAGGGATTCTACGAGCAGTACTTC,CAWSVTQGFYEQYF
-,TRBV29-1,TRBJ2-3,-,TGCAGCGTGGAAGGTCACACAGATACGCAGTATTTT,CSVEGHTDTQYF
-,TRBV7-2,TRBJ1-1,-,TGTGCCAGCAGCTGGAAGTCCTCGGGTGAAGCTTTCTTT,CASSWKSSGEAFF
-,TRBV5-4,TRBJ2-2,TRBD1,TGTGCCAGCGGACGACCGGGACAGGGAAACACCGGGGAGCTGTTTTTT,CASGRPGQGNTGELFF
few,TRBV19,TRBJ2-7,-,TGTGCCAGTAGCCCCCGGGACTTGTCATACGAGCAGTACTTC,CASSPRDLSYEQYF
once,TRBV5-4,TRBJ2-7,-,TGTGCCAGCAGCGGTAGAGGGTTTTACGAGCAGTACTTC,CASSGRGFYEQYF
-,TRBV9,TRBJ1-2,-,TGTGCCAGCAGCGTAGTGGGGGGGGCAACCTACACCTTC,CASSVVGGATYTF
-,TRBV2,TRBJ1-4,-,TGTGCCAGCAGTGCCTCACGGGTTAGGGAAAAACTGTTTTTT,CASSASRVREKLFF
-,TRBV9,TRBJ1-3,-,TGTGCCAGCAGCGTAGCTAATCAGGGGACCATATATTTT,CASSVANQGTIYF
-,TRBV18,TRBJ2-3,-,TGTGCCAGCTCACCAATCTCCGATACGCAGTATTTT,CASSPISDTQYF
once,TRBV7-9,TRBJ1-1,-,TGTGCCAGTCAATCCTCCGGGACAAAGAACACTGAAGCTTTCTTT,CASQSSGTKNTEAFF
-,TRBV5-1,TRBJ2-2,-,TGCGCCAGCAGCTTGGTAGTAGAATACACCGGGGAGCTGTTTTTT,CASSLVVEYTGELFF
-,TRBV5-6,TRBJ1-2,TRBD1,TGTGCCAGCAGCCACATACAGGGGGCGCATGGCTACACCTTC,CASSHIQGAHGYTF
-,TRBV28,TRBJ2-2,-,TGTGCCAGCAGGGAAGACAGGACCTACACCGGGGAGCTGTTTTTT,CASREDRTYTGELFF
-,TRBV11-2,TRBJ2-3,TRBD2,TGTGCCAGCCTAACGCTCGATAGCGGGAAGGCGGACCGCACAGATACGCAGTATTTT,CASLTLDSGKADRTDTQYF
-,TRBV2,TRBJ2-1,-,TGTGCCAGCAGTGAGGAGGGGACCTCAGGGCCCAATGAGCAGTTCTTC,CASSEEGTSGPNEQFF
-,TRBV21-1,TRBJ1-3,-,TGTGCCAGCAGCAATCGAGGGGGACAGGGGTTTTTTTCGAACTCTGGAAACACCATATATTTT,CASSNRGGQGFFSNSGNTIYF
-,TRBV7-3,TRBJ1-1,-,TGTGCCAGCAGCTCCAGTAACACTGAAGCTTTCTTT,CASSSSNTEAFF
-,TRBV25-1,TRBJ1-1,-,TGTGCCAGCAGTGAACCCTATGGGGCTAGGGACACTGAAGCTTTCTTT,CASSEPYGARDTEAFF
-,TRBV5-6,TRBJ1-4,TRBD1,TGTGCCAGCAGCTTATACAGGGGGGAAAAACTGTTTTTT,CASSLYRGEKLFF
-,TRBV19,TRBJ1-5,TRBD1,TGTGCCAGTAGGGGGGGCAGGGGGAATCAGCCCCAGCATTTT,CASRGGRGNQPQHF
-,TRBV29-1,TRBJ2-1,-,TGCAGCGTTATGAGTCTGTCCTACAATGAGCAGTTCTTC,CSVMSLSYNEQFF
-,TRBV7-8,TRBJ2-5,TRBD2,TGTGCCAGCAGCCCGAGACGACTAGCGGGGGACCAAGAGACCCAGTACTTC,CASSPRRLAGDQETQYF
-,TRBV4-3,TRBJ2-7,-,TGCGCCAGCAGCCAAGATCGAACAGCCTCCGCTTACGAGCAGTACTTC,CASSQDRTASAYEQYF
-,TRBV29-1,TRBJ1-1,-,TGCAGCGTCTTGGTGGGAGGGGCTGAAGCTTTCTTT,CSVLVGGAEAFF
-,TRBV29-1,TRBJ2-7,-,TGCAGCGTTCGGAGTGGACTGCCCATGGCCGAGCAGTACTTC,CSVRSGLPMAEQYF
-,TRBV5-6,TRBJ2-7,TRBD2,TGTGCCAGCAGCGGGGGACTAGCGGGAAGTTTCTACGAGCAGTACTTC,CASSGGLAGSFYEQYF
-,TRBV7-2,TRBJ2-7,-,TGTGCCAGCAGTGGGGGGGCCCCCTACGAGCAGTACTTC,CASSGGAPYEQYF
-,TRBV5-8,TRBJ2-2,TRBD1,TGTGCCAGCAGCCGGCGGCAGGGGGCGAGGACCGGGGAGCTGTTTTTT,CASSRRQGARTGELFF
-,TRBV2,TRBJ2-5,TRBD1,TGTGCCAGCAGGGACAGGGTAGGGGGGACCCAGTACTTC,CASRDRVGGTQYF
-,TRBV27,TRBJ2-2,-,TGTGCCAGCAGTTTCGGTCAGGGCCCCGCCGGGGAGCTGTTTTTT,CASSFGQGPAGELFF
-,TRBV2,TRBJ1-5,-,TGTGCCAGCAGCGGTGCCGAATACAATCAGCCCCAGCATTTT,CASSGAEYNQPQHF
-,TRBV15,TRBJ2-7,TRBD1,TGTGCCACCAGCCCCGGGACAGTTTACGAGCAGTACTTC,CATSPGTVYEQYF
-,TRBV5-1,TRBJ2-3,-,TGCGCCAGCAGCCAGGACAGACATGACACAGATACGCAGTATTTT,CASSQDRHDTDTQYF
-,TRBV18,TRBJ2-2,TRBD1,TGTGCCAGCTCACCGCCTGACAGGGGGAACACCGGGGAGCTGTTTTTT,CASSPPDRGNTGELFF
-,TRBV5-4,TRBJ1-5,-,TGTGCCAGCAGCCGTTGGGGGGGCAGGGAGCCCCAGCATTTT,CASSRWGGREPQHF
-,TRBV7-2,TRBJ2-5,-,TGTGCCAGCAGCTTATCAGACGAGGGCACCCAGTACTTC,CASSLSDEGTQYF
once,TRBV27,TRBJ2-7,TRBD1,TGTGCCAGCAGTTTATCGGCGCAGGGGGAGTCCGAGCAGTACTTC,CASSLSAQGESEQYF